These 25 T cell receptor beta chains were sequenced from one sample in a study of cytomegalovirus exposure and HLA in healthy donors. PCR primers comprised 60 Vbeta and 13 Jbeta primers. Using immunoSEQ multiplex PCR, the repertoire was profiled, and TCRdb retains in-frame clones only, with some absent. The table records roughly 60,000 clones, roughly 70% of them present only once. Sequenced input: PBMCs. The source of these receptors is a woman aged 55-70 years in good health and CMV-seropositive.

This clone was seen more than once but under ten times. The chain combines TRBV6-5 with TRBJ1-2; 7 nucleotides agree with TRBD1. The J segment lost 4 bases and the V segment lost 6 bases, leaving 5 bases of the junction unmatched. This CDR3 has 13 amino acids. Germline CDR1 reads MNHEY; CDR2 reads SVGAGI. In nucleotides, the CDR3 is TGTGCCAGCAGCCCGGGACAGAGCTATGGCTACACCTTC. Its translation is CASSPGQSYGYTF.

CDR3 sequence reads: CASSFTSGTGPEKLFF. In DNA form, the CDR3 reads TGCGCCAGCAGCTTTACCTCCGGGACAGGGCCCGAAAAACTGTTTTTT. The chain has TRBV5-1 and TRBJ1-4; 9 nucleotides align to TRBD1. This CDR3 is built from 16 residues. The V gene's germline CDR1 is SGHRS and CDR2 YFSETQ. Germline trimming cut 2 bases from V and 8 bases from J; bases unmatched to any gene: 10.

The genes are TRBV4-3 and TRBJ1-1, with 11 bases aligning to TRBD1. The length of the CDR3 is 15 residues. Germline CDR1 and CDR2: LGHNA and YSLEER. The junction had 2 bases not matched to a gene; V was cut back by 1 base and J by 4 bases. The CDR3 DNA sequence: TGCGCCAGCAGCCAAGGAGGGACAGGGGGCACTGAAGCTTTCTTT. This sequence encodes CASSQGGTGGTEAFF.

The gene calls are TRBV7-9 and TRBJ2-7; D is unclear. Germline assignment: CDR1 SEHNR and CDR2 FQNEAQ (reference sequence). Trimming pared 1 base from V and 2 bases from J, leaving 12 bases between. This CDR3 has 15 residues. The CDR3 loop reads CASSLDGNLAYEQYF. The DNA for the CDR3 is TGTGCCAGCAGCTTAGATGGTAACCTAGCCTACGAGCAGTACTTC.

The CDR3 region has the DNA TGCGCCAGCAGCCTCCGGACATCAACTAATGAAAAACTGTTTTTT. Protein sequence: CASSLRTSTNEKLFF. This sequence joins TRBV5-1 and TRBJ1-4, with D possibly matching TRBD1 (5 bases). Germline assignment: CDR1 SGHRS and CDR2 YFSETQ. CDR3 length equals 15 residues. The germline V and J ends were trimmed by 4 bases and 0 bases, with 10 bases remaining between them.

This chain links TRBV7-9 with TRBJ1-2; D is undetermined. The CDR3 is 14 amino acids. V lost 3 bases to trimming and J lost 4 bases, with 12 bases between them. Germline V gives CDR1 SEHNR, CDR2 FQNEAQ (reference sequence). In DNA, the CDR3 is TGTGCCAGCAGCTTGAGGTTACCTCCCTATGGCTACACCTTC. Its protein product is CASSLRLPPYGYTF.

The chain links TRBV12-5 to TRBJ1-2; D gene unclear. The CDR3 loop spans 10 amino acids. In germline, CDR1 is LGHNT, CDR2 FRNRAP. The V and J ends lost 7 bases and 5 bases respectively, with 5 bases between them. The CDR3 nucleotides read TGTGCTAGTGTCTTTTATGGCTACACCTTC. It specifies CASVFYGYTF.

This clone was seen just once. The chain uses TRBV10-3 and TRBJ2-1, with D tentatively TRBD2 (7 bases). In germline, CDR1 is ENHRY, CDR2 SYGVKD. Trimming removed 4 bases from V and 1 base from J, with 17 bases in between. This CDR3 has 17 residues. This chain's CDR3 is CAISGVGGGRSYNEQFF. CDR3 DNA: TGTGCCATCAGTGGGGTGGGGGGGGGCAGGTCCTACAATGAGCAGTTCTTC.

CDR3 sequence: CASRGLAGTDTQYF. DNA of the CDR3: TGTGCCAGCAGGGGACTAGCGGGGACAGATACGCAGTATTTT. The chain carries TRBV6-6 and TRBJ2-3, with 13 bases fitting TRBD2. The CDR3 extends over 14 amino acids. Germline V lookup: CDR1 MNHNY, CDR2 SVGAGI (reference sequence). V shed 6 bases and J 3 bases; nucleotides not matched to a gene: 0.

This clone showed up just a few times. The chain uses TRBV29-1 and TRBJ1-1; no firm D call. Between the trimmed V and J ends, which lost 7 bases and 5 bases, there was a span of 17 bases. The CDR3 is 13 amino acids. Per the germline V gene, CDR1 is SQVTM and CDR2 is ANQGSEA. The DNA for the CDR3 is TGCAGCGCCCGTCCGGGGAGACAAACTGAAGCTTTCTTT. Translated: CSARPGRQTEAFF.

This clone was detected only a few times. The chain has TRBV7-3 and TRBJ2-7, with TRBD2 matching 15 bases. This CDR3 spans 16 amino acids. In germline, CDR1 is SGHTA, CDR2 FQGTGA. The trim removed 2 bases at V and 4 bases at J, leaving 3 bases unmatched. DNA for the CDR3: TGTGCCAGCAGCTTATTGGGACTAGCGGGGGGATACGAGCAGTACTTC. Translating gives CASSLLGLAGGYEQYF.

The chain links TRBV7-9 to TRBJ2-7, with TRBD1 as a possible D gene (5 bases). The CDR3 covers 13 residues. V lost 1 base to trimming and J lost 2 bases, with 6 bases between them. Germline loops: CDR1 SEHNR, CDR2 FQNEAQ (reference sequence). CDR3 in amino acids: CASSLEDTYEQYF. The CDR3 DNA follows: TGTGCCAGCAGCTTAGAGGACACCTACGAGCAGTACTTC.

This rearrangement joins TRBV6-5 to TRBJ1-1; 7 nucleotides line up with TRBD1. In germline, CDR1 is MNHEY, CDR2 SVGAGI. The CDR3 extends over 13 amino acids. V was pared by 6 bases and J by 6 bases, with 7 bases of the junction left unmatched. The DNA of the CDR3 is TGTGCCAGCAGAAAAACAGGGGAACCTGAAGCTTTCTTT. It yields the protein CASRKTGEPEAFF.

The gene calls are TRBV6-5 and TRBJ2-5; 11 bases agree with TRBD1. This CDR3 has 16 residues. The trim removed 0 bases at V and 5 bases at J, leaving 5 bases unmatched. From germline, CDR1 is MNHEY and CDR2 SVGAGI. The CDR3 DNA reads TGTGCCAGCAGTTACTCGCGGACAGGGGGCGGGGAGACCCAGTACTTC. Its translation is CASSYSRTGGGETQYF.

The rearrangement links TRBV30 to TRBJ1-6, with D unresolved. Trimming took 1 base from V and 7 from J, leaving 8 bases between them. Germline lookup yields CDR1 GTSNPN and CDR2 SVGIG (reference sequence). This CDR3 is 13 amino acids long. The CDR3, as DNA: TGTGCCTGGAGTGCGATTGAGAATTCACCCCTCCACTTT. Protein sequence: CAWSAIENSPLHF.

This clone was recorded a few times. This CDR3 is CASSPGPLWTQYF. The DNA of the CDR3 is TGTGCCAGCAGCCCCGGTCCCTTATGGACGCAGTATTTT. The genes are TRBV7-2 and TRBJ2-3; D uncertain. This CDR3 contains 13 residues. Germline V CDR1 and CDR2: SGHTA, FQGNSA. Deletions cut 5 bases from V and 9 bases from J, with 15 bases between. Variable domain in full (rest from reference TRBV7-2 and TRBJ2-3): GAGVSQSPSNKVTEKGKDVELRCDPISGHTALYWYRQSLGQGLEFLIYFQGNSAPDKSGLPSDRFSAERTGGSVSTLTIQRTQQEDSAVYLCASSPGPLWTQYFGPGTRLTVL.

V usage is TRBV6-4 and J usage is TRBJ1-1; TRBD1 matches at 8 bases. This CDR3 has 13 amino acids. V lost 6 bases, J lost 4 bases, and 4 bases stayed unmatched. The germline CDR1 and CDR2 sequences are MRHNA and SNTAGT. The CDR3 loop is CASSRTGLTEAFF. CDR3 DNA sequence: TGTGCCAGCAGCCGGACAGGGCTCACTGAAGCTTTCTTT.

This clone was seen only once. The J gene is TRBJ1-4, the V gene TRBV27; no clear D gene. Deletions cut 5 bases from V and 0 bases from J, with 7 bases between. Germline V gives CDR1 MNHEY, CDR2 SMNVEV (reference sequence). The CDR3 runs to 14 residues. The CDR3 loop reads CASSAAATNEKLFF. CDR3 coding DNA: TGTGCCAGCAGTGCGGCGGCAACTAATGAAAAACTGTTTTTT. The entire variable domain, with the rest obtained from reference TRBV27 and TRBJ1-4, is as follows: EAQVTQNPRYLITVTGKKLTVTCSQNMNHEYMSWYRQDPGLGLRQIYYSMNVEVTDKGDVPEGYKVSRKEKRNFPLILESPSPNQTSLYFCASSAAATNEKLFFGSGTQLSVL.

The V call is TRBV7-2, the J call TRBJ1-2; weak D call: TRBD1 (5 bases). V was pared by 0 bases and J by 5 bases, with 13 bases between. The germline V gene encodes CDR1 SGHTA and CDR2 FQGNSA. The CDR3 is 15 amino acids. CDR3 DNA: TGTGCCAGCAGCTTAGCCGGGGGGGAAGGGTATGGCTACACCTTC. Residues: CASSLAGGEGYGYTF.

The V gene is TRBV11-2, the J gene TRBJ1-1; D is uncertain. Trimming pared 0 bases from V and 11 bases from J, leaving 13 bases between. The CDR3 consists of 13 residues. The germline gives CDR1 SGHAT, CDR2 FQNNGV. In nucleotides, the CDR3 is TGTGCCAGCAGCTTAGATTTCGCGGGATCGGCTTTCTTT. The encoded protein is CASSLDFAGSAFF.

V gene TRBV29-1 combines with J gene TRBJ1-2; TRBD1 matches at 8 bases. CDR1 SQVTM and CDR2 ANQGSEA come from the germline V gene. V shed 5 bases, J shed 4 bases, and the junction held 3 bases outside the gene matches. This CDR3 contains 12 residues. Here the CDR3 reads CSVHDRGYGYTF. CDR3 DNA: TGCAGCGTTCACGACAGGGGCTATGGCTACACCTTC.

The rearrangement uses TRBV7-2 and TRBJ2-2; 7 nucleotides align to TRBD2. V lost 1 base and J lost 0; bases outside the gene matches: 2. The CDR3 consists of 16 residues. Looked up from germline, CDR1 is SGHTA and CDR2 is FQGNSA. CDR3 DNA sequence: TGTGCCAGCAGCTTAGTGGCGGGGGCGAACACCGGGGAGCTGTTTTTT. Its protein is CASSLVAGANTGELFF.

The V and J genes are TRBV7-2 and TRBJ2-3; D may be TRBD2 (7 bases). The CDR3 covers 17 residues. Trimming took off 1 base at V and 1 base at J, with 15 bases between the two ends. The germline V gene has CDR1 SGHTA and CDR2 FQGNSA. CDR3 residues: CASSLVGAGARTDTQYF. The CDR3 coding sequence is TGTGCCAGCAGCTTAGTAGGGGCGGGGGCGCGCACAGATACGCAGTATTTT.

The DNA of the CDR3 is TGTGCCAGCAGCCCCCCTCTTATAGTCCCAAATGAAAAACTGTTTTTT. Translating gives CASSPPLIVPNEKLFF. The V call is TRBV7-9, the J call TRBJ1-4, with D unclear. This CDR3 comprises 16 residues. Trimming removed 5 bases from V and 5 bases from J, with 18 bases in between. CDR1 and CDR2 from the germline V gene are SEHNR and FQNEAQ (reference sequence).

This chain uses TRBV7-2 with TRBJ1-2; 9 bases align to TRBD1. Germline V CDR1 and CDR2: SGHTA, FQGNSA. Germline trimming cut 4 bases from V and 1 base from J; bases unmatched to any gene: 4. The CDR3 is 15 residues long. CDR3 coding DNA: TGTGCCAGCAGCTATAGACAGGGGGGTAACTATGGCTACACCTTC. Protein product: CASSYRQGGNYGYTF.